The sequence of this T cell receptor (beta chain) was determined in a study of blood T cells in healthy people across ages. Through a sample-barcoded 5' primer and a J-beta primer mix, a second PCR was run for roughly 6 to 12 cycles. All cDNA molecules were each tagged by a template-switch adaptor with 12 random nucleotides. TCRdb analysed the 5' RACE reads with MiXCR anew, one entry per CDR3 protein. The sample carries around 1.7 million distinct CDR3 sequences, 28% recorded once. Notes on this clonotype: Its antigen is not known.

The individuals who served as donors were healthy Caucasians living in Russia, aged roughly 6 to 95. The CDR3 length is 11 residues. CDR1 and CDR2 (germline): MNHEY, SVGEGT. Trimming left V 5 bases short and J 13 bases short, with 12 bases between. Study-wide findings and caveats: A strong correlation was found between TCR beta diversity and the percentage of naive T cells.

The sequenced sample consisted of blood. This sequence was found in a woman younger than 45 in good health. The rearrangement links TRBV6-2 or TRBV6-3 to TRBJ2-4; D remains ambiguous. DNA for the CDR3: TGTGCCAGCAGTCAAACGGGTCGACAGTACTTC. Residues: CASSQTGRQYF.